Presented here are 30 T cell receptor beta chains from one specimen sequenced in a study of T cells after yellow fever vaccination. In TCRdb, the 5' RACE reads were re-called with MiXCR into one record per CDR3 protein. The sample has hundreds of thousands of distinct CDR3 sequences, roughly 5.2% seen once. Material: CD4+ T cells sorted from PBMCs, obtained on the day of the yellow fever booster vaccination. These receptors originate from a man in his late teens or twenties who received the YFV17D yellow fever vaccine.

This clonotype came up a few times. V usage is TRBV7-6 and J usage is TRBJ1-6; TRBD1 aligns across 8 bases. The CDR3 runs to 15 residues. After removal of 4 bases from V and 6 bases from J, the junction contained 5 bases not matched to a gene. CDR1 and CDR2 (germline): SGHVS, FNYEAQ. CDR3 residues: CASSSDRGGNSPLHF. The CDR3 DNA follows: TGTGCCAGCAGCTCCGACAGGGGAGGTAATTCACCCCTCCACTTT. Together with reference TRBV7-6 and TRBJ1-6, the CDR3 gives the full variable domain: GAGVSQSPRYKVTKRGQDVALRCDPISGHVSLYWYRQALGQGPEFLTYFNYEAQQDKSGLPNDRFSAERPEGSISTLTIQRTEQRDSAMYRCASSSDRGGNSPLHFGNGTRLTVT.

There are many counts of this clonotype. The chain uses TRBV20-1 and TRBJ1-2; 7 bases line up with TRBD1. Losses at the gene ends were 5 bases for V and 2 bases for J; bases not matched to a gene: 14. This CDR3 is 16 amino acids long. Germline V gene data show CDR1 as DFQATT and CDR2 as SNEGSKA (reference sequence). This CDR3 reads CSAPESNRGVNYGYTF. DNA of the CDR3: TGCAGTGCTCCCGAATCAAACAGGGGAGTCAACTATGGCTACACCTTC.

There are many counts of this clonotype. The chain employs TRBV10-3 and TRBJ2-6, with D perhaps matching TRBD2 (5 bases). The ends were cut back, 2 bases at V and 2 bases at J, with 19 bases in the middle. Germline V lookup: CDR1 ENHRY, CDR2 SYGVKD. The CDR3 consists of 19 residues. Written as DNA, the CDR3 is TGTGCCATCAGTGAGCAGCCGGGAACGCACCTCCCTGGGGCCAACGTCCTGACTTTC. Its translation is CAISEQPGTHLPGANVLTF.

Ten or more counts support this clonotype. The chain recombines TRBV5-1 with TRBJ2-1, with TRBD2 identical over 12 bases. J lost 7 bases, V lost 3 bases, and 5 bases had no gene match. There are 15 residues in the CDR3. Germline CDR1 is SGHRS and CDR2 is YFSETQ. The CDR3 region has the DNA TGCGCCAGCAGCTCTAGCGGGGGGGTTATTAATGAGCAGTTCTTC. It translates to CASSSSGGVINEQFF.

This clonotype was recorded many times. The DNA of the CDR3 is TGCGCCAGCAGCTCCACACTGAGTACTACTGAAGCTTTCTTT. This codes for CASSSTLSTTEAFF. The rearrangement uses TRBV5-1 and TRBJ1-1; D gene unclear. There are 14 residues in the CDR3. CDR1 is SGHRS and CDR2 is YFSETQ in the germline V gene. Between the trimmed V and J ends, which lost 3 bases and 5 bases, there was a span of 14 bases.

This clonotype was seen at least ten times. V is TRBV27 and J is TRBJ1-6; a possible D gene is TRBD1 (5 bases). Germline V CDR1 and CDR2: MNHEY, SMNVEV (reference sequence). V lost 7 bases to trimming and J lost 3 bases, with 13 bases between them. The CDR3 has 15 amino acids. CDR3 DNA: TGTGCCAGCAAACTGACAGCAAACTATAATTCACCCCTCCACTTT. Translation gives CASKLTANYNSPLHF.

The CDR3 DNA is TGTGCCAGCAGAAACAACAGGGATGGAAACACCATATATTTT. The encoded protein is CASRNNRDGNTIYF. The chain is built from TRBV27 and TRBJ1-3, with a tentative D call TRBD1 (6 bases). The CDR3 spans 14 residues. CDR1 and CDR2 from the germline V gene are MNHEY and SMNVEV (reference sequence). Trimming left V 6 bases short and J 3 bases short, with 12 bases between.

The CDR3 is CASSPGLVGGTDTQYF. The CDR3, as DNA: TGCGCCAGCAGCCCGGGACTAGTGGGGGGCACAGATACGCAGTATTTT. The chain employs TRBV5-1 and TRBJ2-3; TRBD2 matches 8 bases. J lost 1 base, V lost 4 bases, and 8 bases had no gene match. The CDR3 has 16 residues. The germline V gene encodes CDR1 SGHRS and CDR2 YFSETQ. The complete variable domain, with remaining parts taken from reference TRBV5-1 and TRBJ2-3, reads KAGVTQTPRYLIKTRGQQVTLSCSPISGHRSVSWYQQTPGQGLQFLFEYFSETQRNKGNFPGRFSGRQFSNSRSEMNVSTLELGDSALYLCASSPGLVGGTDTQYFGPGTRLTVL.

The table lists this clonotype with a few counts. As DNA, the CDR3 is TGTGCCATCAGTGAGTCCCGGGACAGGGGGAATGAGCAGTTCTTC. Its translation: CAISESRDRGNEQFF. J is TRBJ2-1 and V is TRBV10-3; 11 positions agree with TRBD1. V lost 0 bases and J lost 7; bases outside the gene matches: 2. Germline assignment: CDR1 ENHRY and CDR2 SYGVKD. The CDR3 runs to 15 residues.

There are a few counts of this clonotype. The chain has TRBV20-1 and TRBJ2-5; possibly TRBD1 or TRBD2 for D (5 bases each). V lost 7 bases to trimming and J lost 2 bases, with 17 bases between them. Germline CDR1 and CDR2: DFQATT and SNEGSKA (reference sequence). CDR3 length equals 14 residues. CDR3 sequence: CSVMRDAGQETQYF. CDR3 bases: TGCAGTGTTATGAGGGACGCAGGACAAGAGACCCAGTACTTC.

This clonotype showed up just a few times. The CDR3 DNA is TGTGCCAGCTCACCTAGGACAGGGACGAGGGCTGAAGCTTTCTTT. Encoded protein: CASSPRTGTRAEAFF. V is TRBV18 and J is TRBJ1-1, with 8 nucleotides matching TRBD1. J lost 6 bases, V lost 3 bases, and 9 bases had no gene match. There are 15 residues in the CDR3. Per germline, CDR1 KGHSH and CDR2 LQKENI.

Turning to this clonotype: The junction departs from germline at one end; a sequencing error may be responsible. This chain links TRBV7-2 with TRBJ2-1, with unresolved D. CDR1 SGHTA and CDR2 FQGNSA come from the germline V gene. This CDR3 has 12 amino acids. For the CDR3, the DNA is TGTGCCAGCACCAGATTATTCCGACCCCTCCTCTTC. This codes for CASTRLFRPLLF.

V usage is TRBV7-8 and J usage is TRBJ2-2; D is uncertain. In germline, CDR1 is SGHVS, CDR2 FQNEAQ. The CDR3 loop spans 16 amino acids. Between the trimmed V and J ends, which lost 7 bases and 1 base, there was a span of 16 bases. CDR3 nucleotide sequence: TGTGCCAGCAACTTGACCCCAAGGCGGAACACCGGGGAGCTGTTTTTT. The encoded protein is CASNLTPRRNTGELFF.

The table lists this clonotype with a few counts. The J gene is TRBJ1-6, the V gene TRBV5-1; no clear D gene. V gave up 8 bases and J gave up 0 bases, with 12 bases separating them. This CDR3 contains 15 residues. The germline gives CDR1 SGHRS, CDR2 YFSETQ. The CDR3 sequence: CASMEGSSYNSPLHF. The CDR3 bases are TGCGCCAGTATGGAAGGGAGCTCCTATAATTCACCCCTCCACTTT.

This clonotype came up a few times. This chain connects TRBV20-1 to TRBJ1-2; D is undetermined. V lost 3 bases to trimming and J lost 1 base, with 9 bases between them. CDR1 is DFQATT, CDR2 SNEGSKA, per germline (reference sequence). The CDR3 loop spans 13 amino acids. The CDR3 DNA is TGCAGTGCTAGTCGGACGGATAACTATGGCTACACCTTC. Residues: CSASRTDNYGYTF.

This clonotype has a handful of counts. The chain employs TRBV9 and TRBJ1-6; TRBD1 agrees at 9 bases. The CDR3 consists of 15 residues. Germline V lookup: CDR1 SGDLS, CDR2 YYNGEE. V lost 3 bases to trimming and J lost 6 bases; unmatched junction nucleotides: 4. CDR3 DNA: TGTGCCAGCAGCGGACAGGGGGATAGTAATTCACCCCTCCACTTT. This gives the protein CASSGQGDSNSPLHF.

The chain combines TRBV12-3 or TRBV12-4 with TRBJ1-6; 7 bases agree with TRBD1. Trimming removed 3 bases from V and 4 bases from J; junction bases left unmatched: 9. CDR3 length: 17 amino acids. This CDR3 reads CASSLGGDRLYNSPLHF. The CDR3 DNA sequence: TGTGCCAGCAGTTTGGGGGGGGACAGATTGTATAATTCACCCCTCCACTTT.

The chain carries TRBV7-9 and TRBJ1-4; 8 bases are shared with TRBD1. The trim removed 3 bases at V and 8 bases at J, leaving 5 bases unmatched. Germline V lookup: CDR1 SEHNR, CDR2 FQNEAQ (reference sequence). The CDR3 contains 14 residues. The CDR3 coding sequence is TGTGCCAGCAGCTTCTCTCAGGGGGCGGAAAAACTGTTTTTT. Residues: CASSFSQGAEKLFF.

The rearrangement joins TRBV29-1 to TRBJ2-3, with 8 bases lining up with TRBD2. The length of the CDR3 is 15 residues. Germline CDR1 SQVTM, CDR2 ANQGSEA. Germline trimming cut 6 bases from V and 1 base from J; bases unmatched to any gene: 9. CDR3 sequence: CSVKGGSGGTDTQYF. Here the CDR3 DNA reads TGCAGCGTCAAGGGAGGTAGCGGGGGCACAGATACGCAGTATTTT.

This clonotype was counted many times. The CDR3 sequence is CATSRREAGGHDEQFF. The CDR3 DNA is TGTGCCACCAGCAGAAGGGAGGCGGGGGGGCACGATGAGCAGTTCTTC. The rearrangement uses TRBV15 and TRBJ2-1; TRBD2 aligns across 9 bases. The CDR3 consists of 16 residues. J was trimmed by 8 bases and V by 2 bases; bases with no gene match: 10. Germline V lookup: CDR1 LNHNV, CDR2 YYDKDF (reference sequence).

This clonotype showed up just a few times. V and J are TRBV3-1 and TRBJ2-6; maybe TRBD1 (6 bases). CDR1 is LGHDT, CDR2 YNNKEL, per germline (reference sequence). Trimming took 5 bases from V and 0 from J, leaving 14 bases between them. CDR3 length: 17 residues. The DNA for the CDR3 is TGTGCCAGCAGCAAAAGGGGGAGTCCCTCTGGGGCCAACGTCCTGACTTTC. Translated, it gives CASSKRGSPSGANVLTF.

This clonotype has a count of ten or more. The genes are TRBV29-1 and TRBJ2-3, with TRBD2 matching 10 bases. Germline assignment: CDR1 SQVTM and CDR2 ANQGSEA. Germline trimming cut 4 bases from V and 0 bases from J; bases unmatched to any gene: 4. This CDR3 region has 15 residues. The CDR3 is CSVALAGGSTDTQYF. CDR3 bases: TGCAGCGTTGCCTTAGCGGGGGGTAGCACAGATACGCAGTATTTT.

The V and J genes are TRBV29-1 and TRBJ2-5, with 8 positions matching TRBD1. This CDR3 comprises 13 residues. In germline, CDR1 is SQVTM, CDR2 ANQGSEA. Trimming removed 3 bases from V and 5 bases from J; junction bases left unmatched: 5. The CDR3 DNA reads as TGCAGCGTTGAGGGGACAGGTGGGGAGACCCAGTACTTC. This sequence encodes CSVEGTGGETQYF.

There are a few counts of this clonotype. This chain joins TRBV30 and TRBJ2-7; D tentatively reads TRBD1 or TRBD2 (5 bases each). V dropped 3 bases and J dropped 3 bases, with 15 bases sitting between them. Looked up from germline, CDR1 is GTSNPN and CDR2 is SVGIG (reference sequence). This CDR3 has 14 amino acids. The CDR3 here is CAWSSPGTHYEQYF. In DNA form, the CDR3 reads TGTGCCTGGAGCTCCCCGGGGACCCACTACGAGCAGTACTTC.

The chain is built from TRBV9 and TRBJ1-1; tentative D call: TRBD1 (6 bases). This CDR3 has 14 amino acids. From germline, CDR1 is SGDLS and CDR2 YYNGEE. Between the trimmed V and J ends, which lost 0 bases and 10 bases, there was a span of 16 bases. CDR3 region: CASSVEPGAQSAFF. The CDR3 nucleotides read TGTGCCAGCAGCGTAGAACCAGGGGCCCAGTCAGCTTTCTTT.

Ten or more counts support this clonotype. The chain joins TRBV5-1 to TRBJ2-1, with 9 bases that match TRBD1. The trim removed 4 bases at V and 8 bases at J, leaving 7 bases unmatched. The CDR3 is 14 residues long. The germline CDR1 and CDR2 sequences are SGHRS and YFSETQ. The CDR3 nucleotides read TGCGCCAGCAGCATGGGACAGGGTGGCGATGAGCAGTTCTTC. Protein: CASSMGQGGDEQFF.

In the case of this clonotype: Just one base apart from a much larger clone, this may be a read error. The V call is TRBV6-6, the J call TRBJ2-2, with a tentative D call TRBD1 (6 bases). The V end was cut by 6 bases, the J end by 4 bases, with 18 bases between. The CDR3 totals 16 residues. Germline assignment: CDR1 MNHNY and CDR2 SVGAGI (reference sequence). This CDR3 is CASREAGTSVTGELFF. CDR3 nucleotide sequence: TGTGCCAGCAGAGAGGCCGGGACATCCGTCACCGGGGAGCTGTTTTTT.

The chain joins TRBV20-1 to TRBJ2-1; perhaps TRBD2 as D (6 bases). V was shortened by 4 bases and J by 5 bases, with 12 bases between the two germline ends. This CDR3 comprises 13 residues. Germline V lookup: CDR1 DFQATT, CDR2 SNEGSKA (reference sequence). The DNA of the CDR3 is TGCAGTGCTACCGCCGGAGGGCACAATGAGCAGTTCTTC. Translating it yields CSATAGGHNEQFF.

Many counts were recorded for this clonotype. The chain uses TRBV7-2 and TRBJ2-5; maybe TRBD1 (6 bases). The CDR3 spans 13 residues. CDR1 is SGHTA and CDR2 is FQGNSA in the germline V gene. The V gene lost 5 bases and the J gene lost 5 bases, with 12 bases spanning the gap. CDR3 nucleotides: TGTGCCAGCAGCCAGGACAGACTGGAGACCCAGTACTTC. It is translated as CASSQDRLETQYF.

This clonotype was detected ten times or more. The J gene is TRBJ1-1, the V gene TRBV25-1, with 8 bases identical to TRBD1. Germline V gene data show CDR1 as MGHDK and CDR2 as SYGVNS. The CDR3 runs 13 residues. Trimming removed 8 bases from V and 4 bases from J; junction bases left unmatched: 6. This CDR3 reads CASGNTGGTEAFF. The CDR3 DNA follows: TGTGCCAGCGGAAACACAGGGGGCACTGAAGCTTTCTTT.